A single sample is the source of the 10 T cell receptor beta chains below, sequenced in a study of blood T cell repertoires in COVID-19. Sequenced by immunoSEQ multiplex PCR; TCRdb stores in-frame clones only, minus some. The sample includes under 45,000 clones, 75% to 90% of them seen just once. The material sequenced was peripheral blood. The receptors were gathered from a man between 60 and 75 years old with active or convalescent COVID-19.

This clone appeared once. Here the CDR3 DNA reads TGTGCCGCATCCGGGGGGGCCGGGGAGACCCAGTACTTC. This gives the protein CAASGGAGETQYF. The V call is TRBV19, the J call TRBJ2-5; 8 nucleotides line up with TRBD2. The CDR3 loop spans 13 amino acids. CDR1 is LNHDA and CDR2 is SQIVND in the germline V gene (reference sequence). The V and J ends lost 11 bases and 5 bases, in that order; junction bases with no gene match: 10.

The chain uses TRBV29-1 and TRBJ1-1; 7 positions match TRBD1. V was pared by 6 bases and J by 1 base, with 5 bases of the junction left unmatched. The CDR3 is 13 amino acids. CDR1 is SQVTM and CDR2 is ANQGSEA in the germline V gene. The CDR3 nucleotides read TGCAGCGTGGCCGGGACAGAGAACACTGAAGCTTTCTTT. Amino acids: CSVAGTENTEAFF. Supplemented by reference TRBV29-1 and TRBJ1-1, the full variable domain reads SAVISQKPSRDICQRGTSLTIQCQVDSQVTMMFWYRQQPGQSLTLIATANQGSEATYESGFVIDKFPISRPNLTFSTLTVSNMSPEDSSIYLCSVAGTENTEAFFGQGTRLTVV.

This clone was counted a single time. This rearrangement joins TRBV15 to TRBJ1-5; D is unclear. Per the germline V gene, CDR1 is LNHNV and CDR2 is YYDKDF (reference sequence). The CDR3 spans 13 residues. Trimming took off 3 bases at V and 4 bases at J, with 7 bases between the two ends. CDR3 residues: CATSSRGNQPQHF. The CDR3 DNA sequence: TGTGCCACCAGCAGCCGGGGTAATCAGCCCCAGCATTTT.

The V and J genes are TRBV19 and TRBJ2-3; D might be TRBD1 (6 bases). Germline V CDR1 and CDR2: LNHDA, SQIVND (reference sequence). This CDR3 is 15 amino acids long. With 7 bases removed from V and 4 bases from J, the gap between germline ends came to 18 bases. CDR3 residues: CASMEEAGAADTQYF. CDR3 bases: TGTGCCAGTATGGAGGAGGCAGGGGCAGCAGATACGCAGTATTTT.

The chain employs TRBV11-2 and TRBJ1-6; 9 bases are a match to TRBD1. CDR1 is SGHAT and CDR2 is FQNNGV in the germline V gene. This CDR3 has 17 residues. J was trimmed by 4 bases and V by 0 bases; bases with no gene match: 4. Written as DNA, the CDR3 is TGTGCCAGCAGCTTAGACCTAGGGACAGGGTATAATTCACCCCTCCACTTT. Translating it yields CASSLDLGTGYNSPLHF.

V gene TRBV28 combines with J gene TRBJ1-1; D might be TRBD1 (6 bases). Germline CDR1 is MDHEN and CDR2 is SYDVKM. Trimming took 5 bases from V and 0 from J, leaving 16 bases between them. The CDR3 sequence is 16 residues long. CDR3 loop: CASSIRQASLNTEAFF. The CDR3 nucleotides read TGTGCCAGCAGTATTCGACAGGCTTCGCTGAACACTGAAGCTTTCTTT.

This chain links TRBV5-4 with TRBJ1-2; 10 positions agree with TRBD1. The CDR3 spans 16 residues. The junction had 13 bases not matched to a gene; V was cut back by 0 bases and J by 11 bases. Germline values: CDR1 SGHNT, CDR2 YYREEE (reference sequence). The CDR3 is CASSLGGQGINIGYTF. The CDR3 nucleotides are TGTGCCAGCAGCTTGGGGGGACAGGGGATTAATATCGGTTACACCTTC.

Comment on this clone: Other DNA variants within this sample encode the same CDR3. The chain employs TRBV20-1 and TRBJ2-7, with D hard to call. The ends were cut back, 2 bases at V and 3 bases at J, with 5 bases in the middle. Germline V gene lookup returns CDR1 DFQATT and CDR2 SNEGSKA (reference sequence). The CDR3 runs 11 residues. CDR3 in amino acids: CSARSGYEQYV. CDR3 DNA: TGCAGTGCTAGATCCGGCTACGAGCAGTACGTC.

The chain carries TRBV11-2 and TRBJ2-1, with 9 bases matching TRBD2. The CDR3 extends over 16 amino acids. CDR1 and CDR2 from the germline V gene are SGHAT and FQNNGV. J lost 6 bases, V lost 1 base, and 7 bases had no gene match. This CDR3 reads CASSLGAGGGGNEQFF. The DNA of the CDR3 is TGTGCCAGCAGCTTAGGCGCGGGAGGGGGGGGCAATGAGCAGTTCTTC.

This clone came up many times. The CDR3 sequence is CASSGLALLGGALFRELFF. The CDR3 DNA follows: TGTGCCAGCAGTGGTTTGGCGTTGTTGGGGGGGGCCCTTTTCCGGGAGCTGTTTTTT. This rearrangement joins TRBV6-1 to TRBJ2-2, with a possible D match to TRBD2 (7 bases). The ends were cut back, 4 bases at V and 9 bases at J, with 30 bases in the middle. This CDR3 spans 19 amino acids. Germline values: CDR1 MNHNS, CDR2 SASEGT.